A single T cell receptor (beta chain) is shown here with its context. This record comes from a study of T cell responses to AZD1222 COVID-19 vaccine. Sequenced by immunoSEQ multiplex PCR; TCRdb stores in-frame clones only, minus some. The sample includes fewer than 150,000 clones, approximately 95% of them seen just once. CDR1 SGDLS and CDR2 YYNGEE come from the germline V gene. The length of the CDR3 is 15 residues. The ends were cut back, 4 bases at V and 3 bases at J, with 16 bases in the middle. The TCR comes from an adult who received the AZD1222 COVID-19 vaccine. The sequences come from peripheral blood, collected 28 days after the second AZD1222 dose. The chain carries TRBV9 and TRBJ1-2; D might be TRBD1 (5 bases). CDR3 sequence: CASSLGSWGDYGYTF. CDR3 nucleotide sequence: TGTGCCAGCAGCCTCGGGTCATGGGGCGACTATGGCTACACCTTC.